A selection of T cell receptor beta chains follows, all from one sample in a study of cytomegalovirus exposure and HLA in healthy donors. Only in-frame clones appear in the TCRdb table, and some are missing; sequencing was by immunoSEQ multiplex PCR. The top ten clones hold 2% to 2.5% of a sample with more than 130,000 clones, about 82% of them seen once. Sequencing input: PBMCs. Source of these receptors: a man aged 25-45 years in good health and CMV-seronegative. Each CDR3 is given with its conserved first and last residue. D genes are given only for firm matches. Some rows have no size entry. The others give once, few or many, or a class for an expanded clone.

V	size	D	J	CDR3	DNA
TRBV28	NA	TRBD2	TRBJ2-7	CASSSIAGESYEQYF	TGTGCCAGCAGTTCCATAGCGGGAGAGTCCTACGAGCAGTACTTC
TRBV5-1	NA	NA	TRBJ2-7	CASSPQGSSPEQYF	TGCGCCAGCAGCCCTCAGGGTTCAAGTCCCGAGCAGTACTTC
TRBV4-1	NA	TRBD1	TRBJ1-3	CASSQELDRGSAGNTIYF	TGCGCCAGCAGCCAAGAGCTCGACAGGGGGTCCGCTGGAAACACCATATATTTT
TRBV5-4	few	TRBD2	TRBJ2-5	CASSQDGTSGGAETQYF	TGTGCCAGCAGCCAAGATGGGACTAGCGGGGGGGCCGAGACCCAGTACTTC
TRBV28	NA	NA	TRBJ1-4	CASSTGGATNEKLFF	TGTGCCAGCAGTACCGGGGGAGCAACTAATGAAAAACTGTTTTTT
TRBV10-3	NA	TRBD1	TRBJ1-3	CAISNQQGESSGNTIYF	TGTGCCATCAGCAACCAACAGGGGGAGAGCTCTGGAAACACCATATATTTT
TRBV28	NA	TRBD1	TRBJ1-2	CASSRSGTEANYGYTF	TGTGCCAGCAGTCGCTCCGGGACAGAGGCTAACTATGGCTACACCTTC
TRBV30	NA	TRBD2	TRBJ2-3	CAWSVGLAGADTQYF	TGTGCCTGGAGTGTAGGGCTAGCGGGAGCGGATACGCAGTATTTT
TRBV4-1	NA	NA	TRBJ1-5	CASSQAPGSNQPQHF	TGCGCCAGCAGCCAAGCCCCAGGAAGCAATCAGCCCCAGCATTTT
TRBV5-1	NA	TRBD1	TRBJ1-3	CASSLDRGDTIYF	TGCGCCAGCAGCTTGGACAGGGGAGACACCATATATTTT
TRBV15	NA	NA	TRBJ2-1	CATSLDRWGYNEQFF	TGTGCCACCAGCTTAGACAGGTGGGGGTACAATGAGCAGTTCTTC
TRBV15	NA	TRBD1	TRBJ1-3	CATRRQGGNTIYF	TGTGCCACCAGGAGACAGGGCGGAAACACCATATATTTT
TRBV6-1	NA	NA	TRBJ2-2	CTSIRGQKNTGELFF	TGTACCAGCATCAGGGGCCAGAAGAACACCGGGGAGCTGTTTTTT
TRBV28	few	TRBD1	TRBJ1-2	CASSPTYRGNRYPF	TGTGCCAGCAGCCCTACCTACAGGGGTAATCGCTACCCCTTC
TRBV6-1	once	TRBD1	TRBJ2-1	CASSRTGANEQFF	TGTGCCAGCAGCAGGACAGGGGCCAATGAGCAGTTCTTC
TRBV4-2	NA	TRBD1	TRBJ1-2	CASSQDLLAGGGYTF	TGTGCCAGCAGCCAAGATCTGTTGGCAGGGGGAGGCTACACCTTC
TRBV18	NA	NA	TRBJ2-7	CASSRYGTGDGGEQYF	TGTGCCAGCTCACGCTATGGGACGGGCGACGGGGGCGAGCAGTACTTC
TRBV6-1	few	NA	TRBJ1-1	CASSEQDTEAFF	TGTGCCAGCAGTGAACAGGACACTGAAGCTTTCTTT
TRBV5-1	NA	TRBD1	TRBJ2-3	CASSLWGQSTDTQYF	TGCGCCAGCAGCTTGTGGGGACAGAGCACAGATACGCAGTATTTT
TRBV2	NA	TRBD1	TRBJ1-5	CASSFFRTGGNQPQHF	TGTGCCAGCAGTTTTTTTCGGACAGGAGGCAATCAGCCCCAGCATTTT
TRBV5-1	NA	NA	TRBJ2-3	CASSFGTSTDTQYF	TGCGCCAGCAGCTTCGGGACTAGCACAGATACGCAGTATTTT
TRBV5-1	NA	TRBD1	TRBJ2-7	CASSLAGGLSYEQYF	TGCGCCAGCAGCTTGGCAGGGGGCTTATCCTACGAGCAGTACTTC
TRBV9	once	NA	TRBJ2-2	CASSIVPGGGELFF	TGTGCCAGCAGCATTGTCCCTGGCGGCGGGGAGCTGTTTTTT
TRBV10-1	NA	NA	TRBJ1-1	CASSAFGGDTEAFF	TGCGCCAGCAGTGCTTTCGGGGGTGACACTGAAGCTTTCTTT
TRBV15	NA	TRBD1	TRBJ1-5	CATSARTGGRNQPQHF	TGTGCCACCAGCGCCCGGACAGGGGGCAGGAATCAGCCCCAGCATTTT
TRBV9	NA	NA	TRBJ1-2	CASSVGFGQSYGYTF	TGTGCCAGCAGCGTAGGGTTTGGGCAGAGCTATGGCTACACCTTC
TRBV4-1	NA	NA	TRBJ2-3	CASSQLSGITDTQYF	TGCGCCAGCAGCCAACTATCCGGGATCACAGATACGCAGTATTTT
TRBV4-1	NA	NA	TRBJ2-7	CASSPLSGYEQYF	TGCGCCAGCAGCCCCCTCTCAGGGTACGAGCAGTACTTC
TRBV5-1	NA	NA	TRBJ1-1	CASSLGSAENTEAFF	TGCGCCAGCAGCTTGGGGTCGGCGGAGAACACTGAAGCTTTCTTT
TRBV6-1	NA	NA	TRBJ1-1	CASSEPARGFGAFF	TGTGCCAGCAGTGAACCCGCGAGGGGGTTCGGGGCTTTCTTT
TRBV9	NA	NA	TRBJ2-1	CASGGGIGEQFF	TGTGCCAGCGGAGGAGGCATTGGTGAGCAGTTCTTC
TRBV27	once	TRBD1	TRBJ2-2	CASSPGQGLIYTGELFF	TGTGCCAGCAGTCCGGGACAGGGGCTAATCTACACCGGGGAGCTGTTTTTT
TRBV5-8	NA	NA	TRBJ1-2	CASSLGGRVAYGYTF	TGTGCCAGCAGCTTGGGAGGCCGGGTAGCCTATGGCTACACCTTC
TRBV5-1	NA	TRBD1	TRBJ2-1	CASRSVGGGYNEQFF	TGCGCCAGCAGATCGGTAGGGGGCGGATACAATGAGCAGTTCTTC
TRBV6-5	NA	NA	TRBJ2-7	CASRPSAYEQYF	TGTGCCAGCAGACCCTCAGCCTACGAGCAGTACTTC
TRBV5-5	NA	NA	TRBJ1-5	CASSTTGNQPQHF	TGTGCCAGCAGCACGACAGGAAATCAGCCCCAGCATTTT
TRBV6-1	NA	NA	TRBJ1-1	CASSEGGYYTEAFF	TGTGCCAGCAGTGAAGGAGGTTATTACACTGAAGCTTTCTTT
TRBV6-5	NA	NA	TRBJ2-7	CASSYDLRSYEQYF	TGTGCCAGCAGTTACGACTTGAGATCCTACGAGCAGTACTTC
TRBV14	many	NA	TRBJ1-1	CASSHGGALGTEAFF	TGTGCCAGCAGCCACGGGGGGGCCTTGGGCACTGAAGCTTTCTTT
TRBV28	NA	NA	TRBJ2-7	CASSLWSGGAAYEQYF	TGTGCCAGCAGTTTATGGTCAGGAGGTGCCGCCTACGAGCAGTACTTC
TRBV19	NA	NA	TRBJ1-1	CASSRPQGGTEAFF	TGTGCCAGTAGTCGACCTCAGGGAGGAACTGAAGCTTTCTTT
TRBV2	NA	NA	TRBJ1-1	CASSEGGVTEAFF	TGTGCCAGCAGTGAAGGGGGGGTGACTGAAGCTTTCTTT
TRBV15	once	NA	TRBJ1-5	CATSRDRFLPWGGRPYPAFPPQHF	TGTGCCACCAGCAGAGATCGCTTCCTTCCATGGGGGGGACGGCCGTACCCCGCGTTTCCGCCCCAGCATTTT
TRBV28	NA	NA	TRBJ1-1	CASSALDREAFF	TGTGCCAGCAGTGCACTAGACAGGGAAGCTTTCTTT
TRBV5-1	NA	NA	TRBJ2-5	CASTRGTGRQETQYF	TGCGCCAGCACTCGGGGCACAGGGCGGCAAGAGACCCAGTACTTC
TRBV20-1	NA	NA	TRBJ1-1	CRTGSPEAFF	TGCAGAACAGGGTCCCCTGAAGCTTTCTTT
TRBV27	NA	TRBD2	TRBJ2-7	CASSPRTSGGVEQYF	TGTGCCAGCAGTCCGCGGACTAGCGGGGGGGTCGAGCAGTACTTC
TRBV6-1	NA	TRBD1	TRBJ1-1	CASSATGMNTEAFF	TGTGCCAGCAGTGCGACAGGGATGAACACTGAAGCTTTCTTT
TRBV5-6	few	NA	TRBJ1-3	CASRREGLSGNTIYF	TGTGCCAGCAGAAGAGAGGGACTCTCTGGAAACACCATATATTTT
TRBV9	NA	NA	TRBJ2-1	CASSVGQSRNEQFF	TGTGCCAGCAGCGTAGGACAGTCCCGTAATGAGCAGTTCTTC
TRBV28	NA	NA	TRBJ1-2	CASTQLPTGNYGYTF	TGTGCCAGCACCCAGCTCCCCACAGGGAACTATGGCTACACCTTC
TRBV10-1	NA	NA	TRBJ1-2	CANPDSGIYGYTF	TGCGCCAACCCGGACAGCGGAATCTATGGCTACACCTTC
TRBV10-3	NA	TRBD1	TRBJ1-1	CATSTGQGTEAFF	TGTGCCACCTCGACGGGACAGGGGACTGAAGCTTTCTTT
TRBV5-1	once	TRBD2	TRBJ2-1	CASSYGLAGGPARNEQFF	TGCGCCAGCAGCTACGGACTAGCGGGAGGGCCAGCTCGAAATGAGCAGTTCTTC